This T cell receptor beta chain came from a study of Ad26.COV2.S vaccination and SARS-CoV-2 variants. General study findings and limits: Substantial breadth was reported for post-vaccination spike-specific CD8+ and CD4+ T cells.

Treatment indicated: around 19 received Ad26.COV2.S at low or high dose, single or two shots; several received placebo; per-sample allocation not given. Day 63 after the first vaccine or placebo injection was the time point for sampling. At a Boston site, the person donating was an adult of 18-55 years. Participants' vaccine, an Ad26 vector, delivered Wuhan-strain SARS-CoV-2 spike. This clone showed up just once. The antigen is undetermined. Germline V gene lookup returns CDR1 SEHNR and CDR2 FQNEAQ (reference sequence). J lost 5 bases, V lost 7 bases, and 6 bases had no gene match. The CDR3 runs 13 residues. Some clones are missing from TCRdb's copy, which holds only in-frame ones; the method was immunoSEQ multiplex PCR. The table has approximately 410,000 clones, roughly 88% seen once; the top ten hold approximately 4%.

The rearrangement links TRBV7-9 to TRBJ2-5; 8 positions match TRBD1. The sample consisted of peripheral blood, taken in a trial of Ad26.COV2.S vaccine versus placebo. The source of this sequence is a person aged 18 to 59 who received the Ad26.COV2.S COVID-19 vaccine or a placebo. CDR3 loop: CASNSDRAETQYF. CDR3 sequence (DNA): TGTGCCAGCAACTCGGACAGGGCGGAGACCCAGTACTTC.